These T cell receptor beta chains were read from a single sample in a study of T-cell memory formation after mild COVID-19. TCRdb re-called the 5' RACE reads through MiXCR, storing one row per CDR3 protein. Among fewer than 700,000 distinct CDR3 sequences listed, over 15% were seen once. Material: PBMCs or a T cell subset sorted from them (not recorded which). Every receptor here comes from an adult woman who had mild COVID-19 (a few samples of this study predate the infection). Cell type and time point are not known. CDR3s include the opening cysteine and the closing phenylalanine or tryptophan. D genes are given only for firm matches. For some rows the clone size is stated as once, few or many, or as a class when expanded; others skip it.

v_call: TRBV12-3/TRBV12-4; d_call: TRBD2; clone_size: NA; j_call: TRBJ2-1; cdr3_aa: CASTPLGSGGYNEQFF; cdr3_nt: TGTGCCAGCACCCCCCTCGGTAGCGGGGGGTACAATGAGCAGTTCTTC
v_call: TRBV5-1; d_call: TRBD1; clone_size: many; j_call: TRBJ1-2; cdr3_aa: CASSLEGANYGYTF; cdr3_nt: TGTGCCAGCAGCTTGGAGGGGGCCAACTATGGCTACACCTTC
v_call: TRBV24-1; d_call: TRBD2; clone_size: NA; j_call: TRBJ2-2; cdr3_aa: CATSDLGLAGGQNTGELFF; cdr3_nt: TGTGCCACCAGTGATTTGGGATTGGCGGGAGGGCAGAACACCGGGGAGCTGTTTTTT
v_call: TRBV15; d_call: TRBD2; clone_size: NA; j_call: TRBJ2-7; cdr3_aa: CATSFTSGLSYEQYF; cdr3_nt: TGTGCCACCAGCTTCACTAGCGGGCTCTCCTACGAGCAGTACTTC
v_call: TRBV20-1; d_call: NA; clone_size: few; j_call: TRBJ1-2; cdr3_aa: CSLQGLAYGYTF; cdr3_nt: TGCAGTCTTCAGGGGTTAGCCTATGGCTACACCTTC
v_call: TRBV6-2/TRBV6-3; d_call: NA; clone_size: NA; j_call: TRBJ2-7; cdr3_aa: CASSPDVYEQYF; cdr3_nt: TGTGCCAGCAGTCCCGACGTCTACGAGCAGTACTTC
v_call: TRBV15; d_call: NA; clone_size: NA; j_call: TRBJ2-1; cdr3_aa: CATSRDGIGWGFF; cdr3_nt: TGTGCCACCAGCAGAGATGGGATCGGGTGGGGTTTCTTC
v_call: TRBV19; d_call: TRBD2; clone_size: NA; j_call: TRBJ2-2; cdr3_aa: CASSIGDYPTGELFF; cdr3_nt: TGTGCCAGTAGTATAGGGGACTACCCCACCGGGGAGCTGTTTTTT
v_call: TRBV18; d_call: NA; clone_size: few; j_call: TRBJ1-6; cdr3_aa: CASSLRNSPLHF; cdr3_nt: TGTGCCAGCTCATTAAGAAATTCACCCCTCCACTTT
v_call: TRBV27; d_call: NA; clone_size: NA; j_call: TRBJ1-1; cdr3_aa: CASSFGQGRRNTEAFF; cdr3_nt: TGTGCCAGCAGTTTCGGGCAGGGGAGGCGGAACACTGAAGCTTTCTTT
v_call: TRBV30; d_call: NA; clone_size: NA; j_call: TRBJ2-1; cdr3_aa: CAWSIGTSNEQFF; cdr3_nt: TGTGCCTGGAGTATCGGGACTTCCAATGAGCAGTTCTTC
v_call: TRBV7-8; d_call: NA; clone_size: few; j_call: TRBJ2-7; cdr3_aa: CASSLSFRYEQYF; cdr3_nt: TGTGCCAGCAGCTTAAGTTTCCGTTACGAGCAGTACTTC
v_call: TRBV9; d_call: TRBD2; clone_size: NA; j_call: TRBJ2-6; cdr3_aa: CASSNPGLAGSLSSGANVLTF; cdr3_nt: TGTGCCAGCAGCAACCCGGGACTAGCGGGCAGCCTCTCGTCTGGGGCCAACGTCCTGACTTTC
v_call: TRBV12-3/TRBV12-4; d_call: NA; clone_size: NA; j_call: TRBJ2-6; cdr3_aa: CASSLGLGASGANVLTF; cdr3_nt: TGTGCCAGCAGTTTAGGGCTCGGGGCATCTGGGGCCAACGTCCTGACTTTC
v_call: TRBV6-2/TRBV6-3; d_call: TRBD1; clone_size: few; j_call: TRBJ1-4; cdr3_aa: CASSYRRRQGAANEKLFF; cdr3_nt: TGTGCCAGCAGTTACCGAAGACGACAGGGGGCAGCTAATGAAAAACTGTTTTTT
v_call: TRBV20-1; d_call: NA; clone_size: NA; j_call: TRBJ2-3; cdr3_aa: CSARAAASSAGTDTQYF; cdr3_nt: TGCAGTGCTAGAGCCGCCGCCTCTAGCGCTGGCACAGATACGCAGTATTTT
v_call: TRBV15; d_call: TRBD1; clone_size: NA; j_call: TRBJ2-7; cdr3_aa: CATSRDRRGPYEQYF; cdr3_nt: TGTGCCACCAGCAGAGATCGTAGGGGGCCCTACGAGCAGTACTTC
v_call: TRBV7-8; d_call: TRBD1; clone_size: NA; j_call: TRBJ1-2; cdr3_aa: CASSSTPGQSNYGYTF; cdr3_nt: TGTGCCAGCAGTTCGACCCCGGGACAGTCAAACTATGGCTACACCTTC
v_call: TRBV6-1; d_call: NA; clone_size: NA; j_call: TRBJ2-7; cdr3_aa: CASSERGVGGYEQYF; cdr3_nt: TGTGCCAGCAGTGAGCGGGGCGTTGGGGGTTACGAGCAGTACTTC
v_call: TRBV19; d_call: TRBD2; clone_size: once; j_call: TRBJ2-2; cdr3_aa: CASSPGLALAGGKGTGELFF; cdr3_nt: TGTGCCAGTAGTCCTGGTCTAGCGCTAGCGGGAGGGAAAGGAACCGGGGAGCTGTTTTTT
v_call: TRBV5-1; d_call: TRBD1; clone_size: NA; j_call: TRBJ2-1; cdr3_aa: CASSFRTGDEQFF; cdr3_nt: TGCGCCAGCAGCTTCCGGACAGGGGATGAGCAGTTCTTC
v_call: TRBV7-9; d_call: TRBD2; clone_size: NA; j_call: TRBJ2-3; cdr3_aa: CASSQAAGARDTQYF; cdr3_nt: TGTGCCAGCAGCCAAGCGGCGGGAGCAAGAGATACGCAGTATTTT